This TCR beta chain was recovered during a study of glioma-infiltrating T cells after dendritic cell vaccination. Study as a whole: Between about 2002 and 2013, patients got autologous tumor lysate-pulsed dendritic cell vaccines.

Libraries were prepared by immunoSEQ multiplex PCR; TCRdb keeps only in-frame clonotypes and omits some of them. The sample consists of 80,000 to 95,000 clones, more than 75% of them appearing once. V was clipped by 2 bases and J by 4 bases; unmatched bases: 6. The V gene's germline CDR1 is LGHNA and CDR2 YNFKEQ. The CDR3 has 15 amino acids. The TCR originated in a human donor with glioblastoma. The chain links TRBV4-2 to TRBJ2-5, with 8 bases lining up with TRBD2. This specimen was blood, taken before dendritic cell vaccination. In DNA, the CDR3 is TGTGCCAGCAGCCAAACGGGAGGGCCGGTAGAGACCCAGTACTTC. Translated: CASSQTGGPVETQYF.